One and the same sample provided the 29 T cell receptor beta chains below, sequenced in a study of molecular identifiers for immune sequencing clone quantification (dated by TCRdb to 2016 to 2019). The library was built by means of PCR. Sequenced using an Illumina HiSeq 4000. TCRdb took the public reads, trimmed them with fastp at Q25, ran MiXCR for clone calling and kept in-frame beta chains. For every CDR3 protein sequence, its rows merge into one entry that carries the most common genes and DNA. The sample contains some 93,000 distinct CDR3 sequences, roughly a fifth of them found a single time. Together, the top ten hold approximately 1.1% of the sample. The sequencing sample was made of naive CD8+ T cells from blood, with Jurkat cell RNA spiked in. In the paper's terms, the cell subset or site label means: FACS-sorted CD8+CD4-CCR7+CD45RA+ naive T cells. Receptors originate from a human donor in good health. Some libraries in this study had Jurkat cell RNA spiked in.

This clonotype is classed as medium-sized. The chain links TRBV7-9 to TRBJ1-1; D is ambiguous. Germline lookup yields CDR1 SEHNR and CDR2 FQNEAQ (reference sequence). The length of the CDR3 is 12 residues. V lost 1 base and J 2 bases, leaving 2 bases between the germline ends. For the CDR3, the DNA is TGTGCCAGCAGCTTAGTAAACACTGAAGCTTTCTTT. Its protein product is CASSLVNTEAFF.

This clonotype was counted at least ten times. The chain employs TRBV7-9 and TRBJ2-6, with D possibly being TRBD2 (5 bases). In germline, CDR1 is SEHNR, CDR2 FQNEAQ (reference sequence). Between the trimmed V and J ends, which lost 4 bases and 4 bases, there was a span of 8 bases. The CDR3 runs to 14 residues. CDR3 nucleotides: TGTGCCAGCAGCTGGGGAGACGGGGCCAACGTCCTGACTTTC. This translates into CASSWGDGANVLTF.

This sequence joins TRBV7-9 and TRBJ2-7, with 7 bases aligning to TRBD2. Germline assignment: CDR1 SEHNR and CDR2 FQNEAQ (reference sequence). The CDR3 extends over 14 amino acids. V gave up 4 bases and J gave up 2 bases; unmatched junction bases: 5. CDR3 protein: CASSSRDYTYEQYF. CDR3 nucleotides: TGTGCCAGCAGCTCACGGGACTACACCTACGAGCAGTACTTC. Combining the CDR3 with reference TRBV7-9 and TRBJ2-7 gives the whole variable domain DTGVSQNPRHKITKRGQNVTFRCDPISEHNRLYWYRQTLGQGPEFLTYFQNEAQLEKSRLLSDRFSAERPKGSFSTLEIQRTEQGDSAMYLCASSSRDYTYEQYFGPGTRLTVT.

The J gene is TRBJ2-7, the V gene TRBV6-5, with TRBD1 matching over 7 bases. The CDR3 runs to 15 residues. CDR1 and CDR2 (germline): MNHEY, SVGAGI. The trim removed 2 bases at V and 1 base at J, leaving 5 bases unmatched. The CDR3 sequence is CASSYGDSESYEQYF. The CDR3 DNA reads TGTGCCAGCAGTTACGGGGACAGTGAATCCTACGAGCAGTACTTC.

The rearrangement links TRBV7-9 to TRBJ2-3; D is undetermined. The CDR3 runs 15 residues. Trimming took 3 bases from V and 4 from J, leaving 14 bases between them. Germline CDR1 reads SEHNR; CDR2 reads FQNEAQ (reference sequence). Here the CDR3 reads CASSLTPYNADTQYF. The CDR3 DNA follows: TGTGCCAGCAGCTTGACACCTTACAACGCAGATACGCAGTATTTT.

This clonotype has just one count. A much larger clonotype is one base distant, so this may be a read error. The chain joins TRBV5-4 to TRBJ2-3; D is perhaps TRBD1 (6 bases). This CDR3 spans 14 amino acids. Germline lookup yields CDR1 SGHNT and CDR2 YYREEE (reference sequence). The CDR3 nucleotides read TGTGCCAGCAGCCGAAGGACAGACCCAGATACGCAGTGTTTT. Translation gives CASSRRTDPDTQCF.

As regards this clonotype: A much larger clone lies one base from this, so it may be a read error. Because the CDR3 is missing its conserved closing phenylalanine or tryptophan, this is likely a read error. The limits of the CDR3 on the DNA are not certain, so only TCRdb's listed CDR3 is given. The V gene is TRBV28, the J gene TRBJ1-6. Germline loops: CDR1 MDHEN, CDR2 SYDVKM. The CDR3 is 12 residues long, ends included. The CDR3 here is CASSPPGSLGHL.

There are a few counts of this clonotype. This chain links TRBV7-8 with TRBJ1-2; a weak D match, TRBD1 (6 bases). Trimming removed 5 bases from V and 8 bases from J, with 15 bases in between. Germline V gene lookup returns CDR1 SGHVS and CDR2 FQNEAQ. The CDR3 length is 13 residues. The DNA for the CDR3 is TGTGCCAGCAGCCCCGGGACAACTGGCGGCTACACCTTC. It encodes CASSPGTTGGYTF.

There are many counts of this clonotype. The gene calls are TRBV7-2 and TRBJ1-5, with unresolved D. CDR1 SGHTA and CDR2 FQGNSA come from the germline V gene. Trimming took off 0 bases at V and 7 bases at J, with 10 bases between the two ends. This CDR3 is built from 14 residues. Written as DNA, the CDR3 is TGTGCCAGCAGCTTAGCGGAGTCCGGGCAGCCCCAGCATTTT. The encoded protein is CASSLAESGQPQHF. Based on the CDR3 plus reference TRBV7-2 and TRBJ1-5, the full variable domain is GAGVSQSPSNKVTEKGKDVELRCDPISGHTALYWYRQSLGQGLEFLIYFQGNSAPDKSGLPSDRFSAERTGGSVSTLTIQRTQQEDSAVYLCASSLAESGQPQHFGDGTRLSIL.

This clonotype was counted at least ten times. The rearrangement uses TRBV7-9 and TRBJ2-7, with TRBD2 as a possible D gene (5 bases). This CDR3 is 14 amino acids long. V lost 3 bases and J 3 bases, leaving 12 bases between the germline ends. Germline values: CDR1 SEHNR, CDR2 FQNEAQ (reference sequence). In DNA form, the CDR3 reads TGTGCCAGCAGCTTGTCCGGGGAACTCTACGAGCAGTACTTC. Translated, it gives CASSLSGELYEQYF.

The genes are TRBV20-1 and TRBJ2-7, with a possible D match to TRBD1 (6 bases). CDR3 size: 15 residues. Germline V gene sequence: CDR1 DFQATT, CDR2 SNEGSKA (reference sequence). Deletions cut 5 bases from V and 4 bases from J, with 21 bases between. Written as DNA, the CDR3 is TGCAGTGCTGAAACAGGGACACCCTGGTCGTACGAGCAGTACTTC. It yields the protein CSAETGTPWSYEQYF.

This clonotype showed up just a few times. The CDR3 nucleotides read TGTGCCTGGAGTGTACCTAGCGGGGGTGGAGATACGCAGTATTTT. It codes for CAWSVPSGGGDTQYF. The chain recombines TRBV30 with TRBJ2-3; TRBD2 aligns across 10 bases. After removal of 0 bases from V and 5 bases from J, the junction contained 5 bases not matched to a gene. This CDR3 spans 15 amino acids. Germline V gene sequence: CDR1 GTSNPN, CDR2 SVGIG (reference sequence).

This clonotype was seen many times. The rearrangement links TRBV30 to TRBJ2-3; D gene uncertain. The V and J ends lost 4 bases and 3 bases respectively, with 11 bases between them. Germline lookup yields CDR1 GTSNPN and CDR2 SVGIG (reference sequence). There are 13 residues in the CDR3. The CDR3 reads CAWNGPDTDTQYF. The CDR3 DNA sequence: TGTGCCTGGAACGGGCCCGATACAGATACGCAGTATTTT.

Of note for this clonotype: This could be a read error, since a much larger clone is one nucleotide away. This sequence joins TRBV27 and TRBJ2-7; 12 bases are shared with TRBD2. CDR3 length: 15 residues. Germline V gene data show CDR1 as MNHEY and CDR2 as SMNVEV (reference sequence). The CDR3 sequence is CASSQLAGGPTEQCF. The CDR3 DNA reads TGTGCCAGCAGTCAGCTAGCGGGAGGGCCAACCGAGCAGTGCTTC.

Only a few counts were recorded for this clonotype. The V gene is TRBV7-9, the J gene TRBJ2-7, with 9 bases lining up with TRBD1. Germline V gene data show CDR1 as SEHNR and CDR2 as FQNEAQ (reference sequence). The CDR3 is 16 residues long. J was trimmed by 2 bases and V by 4 bases; bases with no gene match: 9. The CDR3 region has the DNA TGTGCCAGCAGCTCCACAGGGGGCGCGGATCCCTACGAGCAGTACTTC. Its protein is CASSSTGGADPYEQYF.

This clonotype has a handful of counts. A much larger clone sits a single nucleotide away, making a read error possible. The rearrangement uses TRBV6-8 and TRBJ2-3; TRBD2 agrees at 10 bases. CDR3 size: 18 residues. Germline values: CDR1 MNHGY, CDR2 SAAAGT. The CDR3 nucleotides are TGTGCCAGCAGTTACTCGAGAGGTAGCGGGAGGAGCACAGATACGCGGTATTTT. Its translation: CASSYSRGSGRSTDTRYF.

This chain joins TRBV20-1 and TRBJ2-7; D not certain. Trimming took off 0 bases at V and 0 bases at J, with 9 bases between the two ends. Germline V CDR1 and CDR2: DFQATT, SNEGSKA (reference sequence). The CDR3 has 14 amino acids. In nucleotides, the CDR3 is TGCAGTGCTAGAGATCTTGTCAGCTCCTACGAGCAGTACTTC. It codes for CSARDLVSSYEQYF.

This clonotype was picked up many times. J is TRBJ1-1 and V is TRBV29-1; 8 nucleotides line up with TRBD1. The trim removed 4 bases at V and 4 bases at J, leaving 11 bases unmatched. Germline loops: CDR1 SQVTM, CDR2 ANQGSEA. CDR3 size: 15 residues. CDR3 coding DNA: TGCAGCGTTGGGGGAGGGGACAGGACTGTCACTGAAGCTTTCTTT. Translated, it gives CSVGGGDRTVTEAFF.

This clonotype occurred many times. J is TRBJ2-7 and V is TRBV5-1, with TRBD1 matching 8 bases. V shed 3 bases and J 3 bases; nucleotides not matched to a gene: 8. Germline CDR1 SGHRS, CDR2 YFSETQ. The CDR3 is made up of 15 amino acids. CDR3 amino acids: CASSSTGTGHYEQYF. The DNA of the CDR3 is TGCGCCAGCAGCTCCACCGGGACAGGACACTACGAGCAGTACTTC.

The sample holds many counts of this clonotype. The rearrangement joins TRBV7-9 to TRBJ2-3, with D possibly being TRBD1 or TRBD2 (6 bases each). Germline loops: CDR1 SEHNR, CDR2 FQNEAQ (reference sequence). Deletions cut 7 bases from V and 4 bases from J, with 18 bases between. CDR3 length: 15 residues. This CDR3 reads CASNQRGESPDTQYF. CDR3 DNA: TGTGCCAGCAACCAGAGGGGGGAGTCCCCAGATACGCAGTATTTT.

This clonotype was picked up a small number of times. J is TRBJ1-1 and V is TRBV30; maybe TRBD1 (5 bases). The germline V gene has CDR1 GTSNPN and CDR2 SVGIG (reference sequence). V gave up 2 bases and J gave up 7 bases, with 14 bases separating them. The CDR3 has 13 amino acids. CDR3 residues: CAWSLGDGSEAFF. The DNA of the CDR3 is TGTGCCTGGAGTCTGGGGGATGGAAGTGAAGCTTTCTTT.

There are many counts of this clonotype. The V gene is TRBV5-4, the J gene TRBJ2-7; D call uncertain. V was shortened by 3 bases and J by 6 bases, with 10 bases between the two germline ends. CDR1 and CDR2 from the germline V gene are SGHNT and YYREEE (reference sequence). The CDR3 runs to 12 residues. CDR3 sequence reads: CASSSSPGEQYF. CDR3 sequence (DNA): TGTGCCAGCAGCTCTAGTCCGGGCGAGCAGTACTTC.

Remarks on this clonotype: Possible read error: a much larger clone is one base away. The gene calls are TRBV5-3 and TRBJ2-7, with D uncertain. TRBV5-3 is classed as an ORF, of uncertain function. This CDR3 has 14 residues. The CDR3 coding sequence is TGTGCCAGCAGCTTGGAAGGAACCTCCTACGAGCAGCACTTC. It is translated as CASSLEGTSYEQHF.

V is TRBV7-9 and J is TRBJ2-6; tentative D call: TRBD1 (6 bases). Between the trimmed V and J ends, which lost 2 bases and 6 bases, there was a span of 17 bases. The germline V gene has CDR1 SEHNR and CDR2 FQNEAQ (reference sequence). This CDR3 comprises 17 residues. The CDR3 loop reads CASSLTPPGAEANVLTF. The CDR3 DNA reads as TGTGCCAGCAGCTTAACCCCACCAGGGGCGGAGGCCAACGTCCTGACTTTC.

In this sample, this clonotype turned up a few times. The chain combines TRBV7-2 with TRBJ2-5; a possible D gene is TRBD1 (5 bases). This CDR3 spans 16 amino acids. Trimming cost V 1 base and J 3 bases, with 15 bases left between them. Per germline, CDR1 SGHTA and CDR2 FQGNSA. As DNA, the CDR3 is TGTGCCAGCAGCTTAGAAGGGGCAGGGTGGGAAGAGACCCAGTACTTC. This gives the protein CASSLEGAGWEETQYF. Complete variable domain (other parts from reference TRBV7-2 and TRBJ2-5): GAGVSQSPSNKVTEKGKDVELRCDPISGHTALYWYRQSLGQGLEFLIYFQGNSAPDKSGLPSDRFSAERTGGSVSTLTIQRTQQEDSAVYLCASSLEGAGWEETQYFGPGTRLLVL.

As for this clonotype: This sequence may be a read error, since a much larger clone differs from it by one base. The chain couples TRBV28 to TRBJ2-7; D gene uncertain. Trimming pared 4 bases from V and 2 bases from J, leaving 12 bases between. The CDR3 sequence is 14 residues long. In germline, CDR1 is MDHEN, CDR2 SYDVKM. The CDR3 is CASSSGPAPYEQYF. The CDR3 coding sequence is TGTGCCAGCAGTTCCGGACCAGCTCCCTACGAGCAGTACTTC.

This clonotype was observed at least ten times. The rearrangement uses TRBV30 and TRBJ2-3, with a weak D call TRBD1 (6 bases). Germline-derived CDR1 and CDR2 are GTSNPN and SVGIG (reference sequence). Trimming left V 3 bases short and J 4 bases short, with 11 bases between. This CDR3 contains 13 residues. CDR3 sequence reads: CAWRGAAADTQYF. CDR3 DNA: TGTGCCTGGAGGGGGGCAGCGGCAGATACGCAGTATTTT.

This clonotype was seen repeatedly, ten times or more. The chain uses TRBV5-1 and TRBJ1-1; TRBD1 agrees at 9 bases. Unmatched junction bases numbered 3, after V lost 4 bases and J lost 2 bases. Germline V gene data show CDR1 as SGHRS and CDR2 as YFSETQ. The CDR3 has 14 residues. The CDR3 sequence: CASSVGQGNTEAFF. For the CDR3, the DNA is TGCGCCAGCAGCGTGGGACAGGGTAACACTGAAGCTTTCTTT.

Concerning this clonotype itself: A read error may be the cause here, since a much bigger clone is one base away. CDR3: CAGSLRTENTEAFF. The DNA of the CDR3 is TGTGCCGGCAGCTTACGGACAGAGAACACTGAAGCTTTCTTT. V and J are TRBV5-4 and TRBJ1-1, with D tentatively TRBD1 (6 bases). This CDR3 has 14 amino acids. The germline CDR1 and CDR2 sequences are SGHNT and YYREEE (reference sequence). Full variable domain (rest looked up from reference TRBV5-4 and TRBJ1-1): ETGVTQSPTHLIKTRGQQVTLRCSSQSGHNTVSWYQQALGQGPQFIFQYYREEENGRGNFPPRFSGLQFPNYSSELNVNALELDDSALYLCAGSLRTENTEAFFGQGTRLTVV.